The clone carrying this T cell receptor (beta chain) turned up a few times. Its antigen remains unidentified. The length of the CDR3 is 14 residues. Germline V gene sequence: CDR1 MDHEN, CDR2 SYDVKM. J was trimmed by 1 base and V by 6 bases; bases with no gene match: 3. The table came from immunoSEQ multiplex PCR; TCRdb's copy has only in-frame clones and leaves some out. The table has over 25,000 clones, about 70% seen once. This entry comes from a study of neoadjuvant nivolumab and ipilimumab in lung cancer. General study findings and limits: Resected tumors had greater TCR richness and clonality than uninvolved lung. Pretherapy blood TCR richness correlated positively with resected tumor richness. A small number of samples were TCR sequenced.

The rearrangement links TRBV28 to TRBJ2-3; 8 bases match TRBD1. Sample: tumor tissue, taken after neoadjuvant nivolumab, alone or with ipilimumab, at or shortly before surgery. The source is an adult with non-small cell lung cancer. CDR3 DNA sequence: TGTGCCAGCAGCAGGGGGCTTCGCACAGATACGCAGTATTTT. It specifies CASSRGLRTDTQYF.